This TCR beta chain emerged from a study of blood T cell repertoires in COVID-19. Trimming stripped 7 bases from V and 3 bases from J, with 7 bases between. This CDR3 comprises 12 residues. Per the germline V gene, CDR1 is WSHSY and CDR2 is SAAADI. Produced via immunoSEQ multiplex PCR; TCRdb's table is partial and in-frame only. This table holds 85,000 to 130,000 clones, under 90% found once. This clone was recorded once. The chain is built from TRBV10-2 and TRBJ1-5; no clear D gene. The sequenced material came from peripheral blood. The clonotype originates from a woman aged 60-70 years with acute or convalescent COVID-19. The CDR3 sequence is CASNKNNQPQHF. As DNA, the CDR3 is TGCGCCAGCAACAAAAACAATCAGCCCCAGCATTTT.